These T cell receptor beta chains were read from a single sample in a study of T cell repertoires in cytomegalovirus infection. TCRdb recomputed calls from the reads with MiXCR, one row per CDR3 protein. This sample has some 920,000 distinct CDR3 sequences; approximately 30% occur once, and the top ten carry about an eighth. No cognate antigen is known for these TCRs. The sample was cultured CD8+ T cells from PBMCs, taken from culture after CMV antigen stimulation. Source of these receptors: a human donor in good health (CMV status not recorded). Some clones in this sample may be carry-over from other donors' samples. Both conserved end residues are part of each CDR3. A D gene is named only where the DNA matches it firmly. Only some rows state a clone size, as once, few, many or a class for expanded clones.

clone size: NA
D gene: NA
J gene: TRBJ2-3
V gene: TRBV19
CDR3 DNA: TGTGCCAGTAGTCCGAGGGGGGGCGGGGTACGCACAGATACGCAGTATTTT
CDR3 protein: CASSPRGGGVRTDTQYF

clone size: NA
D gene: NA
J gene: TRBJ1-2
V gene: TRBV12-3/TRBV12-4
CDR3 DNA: TGTGCCAGCAGTACGGGACCCCGAGGCTATGGCTACACCTTC
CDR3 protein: CASSTGPRGYGYTF

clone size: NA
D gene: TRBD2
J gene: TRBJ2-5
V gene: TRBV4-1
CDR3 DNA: TGCGCCAGCAGCCTTACTCTAGCGGGGGGCCCCCAAGAGACCCAGTACTTC
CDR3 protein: CASSLTLAGGPQETQYF

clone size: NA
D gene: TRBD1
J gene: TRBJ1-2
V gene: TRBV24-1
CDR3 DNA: TGTGCCACCAGTGATGGGACAGCCGCCTATGGCTACACCTTC
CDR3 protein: CATSDGTAAYGYTF

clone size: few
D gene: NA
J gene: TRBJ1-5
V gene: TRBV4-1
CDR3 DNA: TGCGCCAGCAGCCCCGTCGTGGATCAGCCCCAGCATTTT
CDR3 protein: CASSPVVDQPQHF

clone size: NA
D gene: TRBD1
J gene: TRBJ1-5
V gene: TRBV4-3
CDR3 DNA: TGCGCCAGCAGCCATACACAGGGGCCCCAGCCCCAGCATTTT
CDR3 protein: CASSHTQGPQPQHF

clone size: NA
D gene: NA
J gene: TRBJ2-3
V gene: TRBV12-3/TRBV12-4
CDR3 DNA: TGTGCCAGCAGTTCCACAGGAGGGGAAGATACGCAGTATTTT
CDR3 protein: CASSSTGGEDTQYF

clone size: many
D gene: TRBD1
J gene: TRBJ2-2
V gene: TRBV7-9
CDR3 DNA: TGTGCCAGCAGCTTAGACAGGGGCACCGGGGAGCTGTTTTTT
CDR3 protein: CASSLDRGTGELFF

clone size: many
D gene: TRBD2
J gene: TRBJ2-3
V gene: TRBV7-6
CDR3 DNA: TGTGCCAGCAGCTTAGAAGGCTCTAGCGGGGGGCCCCTGACAGATACGCAGTATTTT
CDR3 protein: CASSLEGSSGGPLTDTQYF

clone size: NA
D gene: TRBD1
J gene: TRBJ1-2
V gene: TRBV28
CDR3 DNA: TGTGCCAGCAGTTTAAAAGTGTTCAGCAGGGGGCTTGACTATGGCTACACCTTC
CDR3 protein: CASSLKVFSRGLDYGYTF

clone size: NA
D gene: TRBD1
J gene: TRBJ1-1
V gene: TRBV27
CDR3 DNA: TGTGCCAGCAGTTTATATGGGGGACAGGGGTCTGAAGCTTTCTTT
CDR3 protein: CASSLYGGQGSEAFF

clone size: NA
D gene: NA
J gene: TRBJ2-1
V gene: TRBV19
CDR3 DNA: TGTGCCAGTAGTCTTATAGCGGAGGTAAATGAGCAGTTCTTC
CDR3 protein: CASSLIAEVNEQFF

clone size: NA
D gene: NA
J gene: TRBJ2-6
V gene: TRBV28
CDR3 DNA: TGTGCCAGCATAAATGAGGGCAGCCCCTCTGGGGCCAACGTCCTGACTTTC
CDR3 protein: CASINEGSPSGANVLTF

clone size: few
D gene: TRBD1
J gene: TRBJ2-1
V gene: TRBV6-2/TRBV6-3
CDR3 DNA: TGTGCCAGCAGTTACACCGACTCGGGACAGGGGTTTCATGAGCAGTTCTTC
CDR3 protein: CASSYTDSGQGFHEQFF

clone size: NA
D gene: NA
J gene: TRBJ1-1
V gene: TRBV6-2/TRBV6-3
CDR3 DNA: TGTGCCAGCAGGTCAGGCCTGAACACTGAAGCTTTCTTT
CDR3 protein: CASRSGLNTEAFF

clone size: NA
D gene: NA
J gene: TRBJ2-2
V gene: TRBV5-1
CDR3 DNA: TGCGCCAGCAGCTTGGTTTGGCAAACGAACACCGGGGAGCTGTTTTTT
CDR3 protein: CASSLVWQTNTGELFF

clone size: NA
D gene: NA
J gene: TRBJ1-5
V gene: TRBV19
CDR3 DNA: TGTGCCAGTAGTTTTCGACTGGGGCGGACCCAGCATTTT
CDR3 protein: CASSFRLGRTQHF

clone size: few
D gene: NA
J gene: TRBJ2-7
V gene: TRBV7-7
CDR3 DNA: TGTGCTAGCAGCTTAATAGGGTCGGACGAGCAGTACTTC
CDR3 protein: CASSLIGSDEQYF

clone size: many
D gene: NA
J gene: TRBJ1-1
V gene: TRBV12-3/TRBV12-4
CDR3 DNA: TGTGCCAGCAGTTTTAAGGGAGGACAGGAAGCTTTCTTT
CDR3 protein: CASSFKGGQEAFF

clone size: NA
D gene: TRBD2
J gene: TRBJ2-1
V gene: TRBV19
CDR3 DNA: TGTGCCAGTAGTACGCGGGGAGGGCCCCGTAGGCAGTTCTTC
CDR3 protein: CASSTRGGPRRQFF

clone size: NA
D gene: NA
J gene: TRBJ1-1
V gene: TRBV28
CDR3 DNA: TGTGCCAGCAGTTTTGTAGGGGAGGGGGACACTGAAGCTTTCTTT
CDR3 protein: CASSFVGEGDTEAFF

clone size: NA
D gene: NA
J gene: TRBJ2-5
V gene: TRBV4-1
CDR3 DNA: TGCGCCAGCAGCCCCTTCCCGTGGGACACGGGGGAGACCCAGTACTTC
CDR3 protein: CASSPFPWDTGETQYF

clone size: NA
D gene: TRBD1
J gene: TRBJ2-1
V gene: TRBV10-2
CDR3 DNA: TGCGCCAGTTCGGGACAGGGCCACGAAAGAGTCACCAATGAGCAGTTCTTC
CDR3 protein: CASSGQGHERVTNEQFF

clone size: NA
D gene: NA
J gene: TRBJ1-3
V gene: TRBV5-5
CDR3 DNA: TGTGCCAGCAGCTTGGATAGGTTCTCTGGAAACACCATATATTTT
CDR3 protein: CASSLDRFSGNTIYF

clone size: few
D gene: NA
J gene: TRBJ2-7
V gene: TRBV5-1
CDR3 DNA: TGCGCCAGCAGCCCCGATGGGGGAACCTACGAGCAGTACTTC
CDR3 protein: CASSPDGGTYEQYF

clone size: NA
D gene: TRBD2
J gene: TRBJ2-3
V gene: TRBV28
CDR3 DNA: TGTGCCAGCAGTTTACGGGTATGGCGGGGGAGCACAGATACGCAGTATTTT
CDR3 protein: CASSLRVWRGSTDTQYF

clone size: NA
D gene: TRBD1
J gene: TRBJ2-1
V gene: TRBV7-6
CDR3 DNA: TGTGCCAGCAGCTTAGAGGAGGGGGGGACAGGGGATGAGCAGTTCTTC
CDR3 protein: CASSLEEGGTGDEQFF

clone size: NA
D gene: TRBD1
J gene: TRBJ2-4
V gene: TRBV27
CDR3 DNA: TGTGCCAGCAGTTTGGGACAGGCGACAGCCAAAAACATTCAGTACTTC
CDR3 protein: CASSLGQATAKNIQYF

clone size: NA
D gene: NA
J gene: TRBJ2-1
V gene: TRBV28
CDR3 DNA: TGTGCCAGCAGTTCCCAAGAGGCCGGGGGGCCGGCGGTTTACAATGAGCAGTTCTTC
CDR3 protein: CASSSQEAGGPAVYNEQFF

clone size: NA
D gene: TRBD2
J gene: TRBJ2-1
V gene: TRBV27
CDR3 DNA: TGTGCCAGCAGTCCTAGCGGGGGGGAGCACTCCTACAATGAGCAGTTCTTC
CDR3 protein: CASSPSGGEHSYNEQFF

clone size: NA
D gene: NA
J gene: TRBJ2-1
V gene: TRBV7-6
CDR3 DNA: TGTGCCAGCAGCTTTAGGGGCAGGGATATGGATGAGCAGTTCTTC
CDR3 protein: CASSFRGRDMDEQFF

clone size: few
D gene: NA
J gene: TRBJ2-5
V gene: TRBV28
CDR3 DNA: TGTGCCAGCAGTCAACTGCCGTCCCTAAAGGAGACCCAGTACTTC
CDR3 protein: CASSQLPSLKETQYF

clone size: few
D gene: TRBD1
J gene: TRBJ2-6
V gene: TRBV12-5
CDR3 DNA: TGTGCTAGTGGTTTTGAGTTGGACTCAGATTATACAGGGGGCTCCTCCTCTGGGGCCAACGTCCTGACTTTC
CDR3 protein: CASGFELDSDYTGGSSSGANVLTF

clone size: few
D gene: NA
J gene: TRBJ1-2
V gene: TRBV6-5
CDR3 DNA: TGTGCCAGCAGTTACTCGAAAAAAGATGGCTACACCTTC
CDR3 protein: CASSYSKKDGYTF

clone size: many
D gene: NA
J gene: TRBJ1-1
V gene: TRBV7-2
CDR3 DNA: TGTGCCAGCAGCTACGGGGCCCGGAACACTGAAGCTTTCTTT
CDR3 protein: CASSYGARNTEAFF

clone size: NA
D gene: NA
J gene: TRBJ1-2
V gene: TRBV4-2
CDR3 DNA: TGTGCCAGCAGCCAAGATGGGGTGACATTGATGGGGGATTTTCGGGACGACTATGGCTACACCTTC
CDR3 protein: CASSQDGVTLMGDFRDDYGYTF

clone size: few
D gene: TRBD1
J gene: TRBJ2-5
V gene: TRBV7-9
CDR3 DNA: TGTGCCAGCAGTTCCTCACAGGGGGCTACCACCCCACAAGAGACCCAGTACTTC
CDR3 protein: CASSSSQGATTPQETQYF

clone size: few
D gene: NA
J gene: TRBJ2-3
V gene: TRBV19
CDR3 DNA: TGTGCCAGTAGTATTTTTAGCACGGGCTTTAGCACAGATACGCAGTATTTT
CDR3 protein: CASSIFSTGFSTDTQYF

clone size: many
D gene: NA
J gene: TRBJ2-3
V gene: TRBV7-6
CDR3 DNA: TGTGCCAGCAGCCGCGACAGAGTATACACAGATACGCAGTATTTT
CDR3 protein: CASSRDRVYTDTQYF

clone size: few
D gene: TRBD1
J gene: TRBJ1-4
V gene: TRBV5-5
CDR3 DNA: TGTGCCAGCAGTCCGACAGGGGGCCCTGCTAATGAAAAACTGTTTTTT
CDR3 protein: CASSPTGGPANEKLFF

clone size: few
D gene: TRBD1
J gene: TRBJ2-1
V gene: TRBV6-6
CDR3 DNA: TGTGCCAGCAGTTACGTCAGGGGGCGCGACAATGAGCAGTTCTTC
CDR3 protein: CASSYVRGRDNEQFF

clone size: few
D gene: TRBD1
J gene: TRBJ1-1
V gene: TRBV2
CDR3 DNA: TGTGCCAGCAGACAGGGACAGGGCGTTAGCACTGAAGCTTTCTTT
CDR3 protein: CASRQGQGVSTEAFF

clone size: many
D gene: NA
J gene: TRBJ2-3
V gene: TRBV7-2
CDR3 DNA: TGTGCCAGCAGCTTAGCGCAGAGACCCACAGATACGCAGTATTTT
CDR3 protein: CASSLAQRPTDTQYF

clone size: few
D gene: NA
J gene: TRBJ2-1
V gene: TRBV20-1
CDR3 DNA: TGCAGTGCTAGAGTACAACTACCCAGCAATGAGCAGTTCTTC
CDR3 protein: CSARVQLPSNEQFF

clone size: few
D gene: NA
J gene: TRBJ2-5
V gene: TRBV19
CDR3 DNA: TGTGCCAGTAGCATCAGTGGGGGTCTGGAGACCCAGTACTTC
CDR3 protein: CASSISGGLETQYF

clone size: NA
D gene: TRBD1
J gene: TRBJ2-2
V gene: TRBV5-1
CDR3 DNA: TGCGCCAGCAGCTTCCGACAGGGGGTAACCGGGGAGCTGTTTTTT
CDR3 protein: CASSFRQGVTGELFF

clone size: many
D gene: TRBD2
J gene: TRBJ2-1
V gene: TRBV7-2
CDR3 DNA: TGTGCCAGCAGCCCACACGGACTAGCGGGGGTGTACAATGAGCAGTTCTTC
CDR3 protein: CASSPHGLAGVYNEQFF

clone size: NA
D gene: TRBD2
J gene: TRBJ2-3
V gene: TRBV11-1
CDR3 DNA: TGTGCCAGCAGCTTACGGACTAGCGGGGGGGAAGATACGCAGTATTTT
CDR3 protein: CASSLRTSGGEDTQYF

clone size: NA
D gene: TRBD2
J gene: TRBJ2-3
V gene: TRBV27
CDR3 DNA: TGTGCCAGCAGTCCTAGCGGGGGGGAAATCACAGATACGCAGTATTTT
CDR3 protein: CASSPSGGEITDTQYF

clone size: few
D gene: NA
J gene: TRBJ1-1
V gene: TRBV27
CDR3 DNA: TGTGCCAGCAGCCCCTTACAACAGGTGGGCACTGAAGCTTTCTTT
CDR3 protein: CASSPLQQVGTEAFF

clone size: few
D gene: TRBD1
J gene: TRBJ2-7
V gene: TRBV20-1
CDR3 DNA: TGCAGTGCTAGAGATCCCGGACAGGGGGTCGAGCAGTACTTC
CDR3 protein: CSARDPGQGVEQYF

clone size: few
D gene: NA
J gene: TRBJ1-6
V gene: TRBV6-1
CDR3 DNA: TGTGCCAGCAGTGAAAGACAGGAGAATAATTCACCCCTCCACTTT
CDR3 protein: CASSERQENNSPLHF

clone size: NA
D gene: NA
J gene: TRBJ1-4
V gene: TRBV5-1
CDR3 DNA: TGCGCCAGCAGGGGGCCACCAACTAATGAAAAACTGTTTTTT
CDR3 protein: CASRGPPTNEKLFF